The next 29 T cell receptor beta chains were all read from a single sample in a study of early T cells in non-severe SARS-CoV-2 infection (dated by TCRdb to 2020 to 2022). Library prep was done by 5' RACE. The instrument given in TCRdb is NextSeq 500. TCRdb ran its own pipeline on the public reads, namely fastp trimming at Q25 and MiXCR clone calling, and kept in-frame beta chains. Every entry covers one CDR3 protein and lists the most common genes and DNA from its rows. The sample has some 80,000 distinct CDR3 sequences on record, roughly 13% of them singletons. The ten top clones hold more than 1.2% of the sample. Sample: whole blood. These receptors came from an adult who was a healthcare worker with PCR-confirmed SARS-CoV-2 infection or an uninfected control (not recorded which).

The gene calls are TRBV11-2 and TRBJ1-2; possibly TRBD1 for D (5 bases). This CDR3 contains 14 residues. Trimming took off 5 bases at V and 0 bases at J, with 10 bases between the two ends. The germline gives CDR1 SGHAT, CDR2 FQNNGV. This CDR3 is CASSTGHPNYGYTF. The CDR3 DNA reads TGTGCCAGCAGCACCGGACACCCTAACTATGGCTACACCTTC.

This clonotype has just a few counts. The rearrangement joins TRBV7-9 to TRBJ2-1; TRBD1 agrees at 8 bases. This CDR3 comprises 15 residues. Trimming took 4 bases from V and 7 from J; bases not matched to a gene: 9. The germline V gene encodes CDR1 SEHNR and CDR2 FQNEAQ (reference sequence). The CDR3 loop is CASSSRQGAANEQFF. CDR3 nucleotides: TGTGCCAGCAGCTCACGGCAGGGGGCCGCTAATGAGCAGTTCTTC.

This clonotype has just a few counts. The chain uses TRBV6-1 and TRBJ2-3, with 8 bases that match TRBD2. Losses at the gene ends were 6 bases for V and 2 bases for J; bases not matched to a gene: 7. Germline lookup yields CDR1 MNHNS and CDR2 SASEGT. The CDR3 is 15 residues long. The CDR3 protein is CASRTGLGDTDTQYF. CDR3 DNA sequence: TGTGCCAGCAGGACGGGACTAGGCGACACAGATACGCAGTATTTT.

This clonotype showed up many times. This chain uses TRBV6-5 with TRBJ2-7, with a weak D call TRBD1 (6 bases). The CDR3 runs 14 residues. V lost 6 bases to trimming and J lost 0 bases, with 12 bases between them. Germline V lookup: CDR1 MNHEY, CDR2 SVGAGI. CDR3 region: CASRHRDPSYEQYF. The DNA for the CDR3 is TGTGCCAGCAGACACAGGGATCCCTCCTACGAGCAGTACTTC.

The J gene is TRBJ1-2, the V gene TRBV5-1; D is perhaps TRBD1 (6 bases). The V end was cut by 3 bases, the J end by 7 bases, with 16 bases between. The CDR3 contains 14 residues. The germline gives CDR1 SGHRS, CDR2 YFSETQ. DNA of the CDR3: TGCGCCAGCAGCTGGGGGCAGGGTTCTGGTGGCTACACCTTC. It specifies CASSWGQGSGGYTF.

This clonotype has just a few counts. V and J are TRBV12-3 or TRBV12-4 and TRBJ1-2; D might be TRBD1 (6 bases). V was cut by 4 bases and J by 8 bases, with 11 bases left in between. The CDR3 is 12 residues long. Written as DNA, the CDR3 is TGTGCCAGCAGTTCCCAGGGGCGAGGCTACACCTTC. Residues: CASSSQGRGYTF.

This clonotype was seen repeatedly, ten times or more. V and J are TRBV6-1 and TRBJ1-2, with D unresolved. V dropped 3 bases and J dropped 0 bases, with 5 bases sitting between them. The length of the CDR3 is 13 residues. Germline CDR1 reads MNHNS; CDR2 reads SASEGT. The CDR3 sequence: CASSETANYGYTF. For the CDR3, the DNA is TGTGCCAGCAGTGAGACTGCTAACTATGGCTACACCTTC.

A single count supports this clonotype. The chain employs TRBV29-1 and TRBJ2-7; D may correspond to TRBD1 or TRBD2 (5 bases each). This CDR3 is built from 13 residues. The V gene lost 7 bases and the J gene lost 0 bases, with 13 bases spanning the gap. Germline assignment: CDR1 SQVTM and CDR2 ANQGSEA. Here the CDR3 DNA reads TGCAGCGCCGGGACCGAGAGCTCCTACGAGCAGTACTTC. Translated: CSAGTESSYEQYF.

This clonotype was seen at least ten times. The chain combines TRBV11-2 with TRBJ2-7; D may be TRBD1 or TRBD2 (5 bases each). There are 12 residues in the CDR3. Germline lookup yields CDR1 SGHAT and CDR2 FQNNGV. The V gene lost 5 bases and the J gene lost 3 bases, with 8 bases spanning the gap. The CDR3 here is CASSLGDYEQYF. CDR3 DNA: TGTGCCAGCAGCCTGGGGGACTACGAGCAGTACTTC.

V usage is TRBV18 and J usage is TRBJ1-2; D is ambiguous. V was clipped by 5 bases and J by 5 bases, with 12 bases between them. The germline V gene has CDR1 KGHSH and CDR2 LQKENI. This CDR3 is built from 13 residues. The CDR3 protein is CASSYNTLYGYTF. Written as DNA, the CDR3 is TGTGCCAGCTCATACAACACCCTATATGGCTACACCTTC.

The chain couples TRBV12-3 or TRBV12-4 to TRBJ1-5; D uncertain. The CDR3 covers 14 residues. Trimming took 6 bases from V and 0 from J, leaving 9 bases between them. The CDR3: CASSKLFSNQPQHF. The CDR3 bases are TGTGCCAGCAGCAAGTTGTTTAGCAATCAGCCCCAGCATTTT.

About this clonotype itself: A read error may produce the germline difference seen at one junction end. The chain links TRBV19 to TRBJ2-1; 8 nucleotides align to TRBD2. CDR1 and CDR2 (germline): LNHDA, SQIVND (reference sequence). This CDR3 region has 14 residues. The CDR3 DNA follows: TGTGCCAGTACGGGAGGGGGGGCCCAGATTGAGCGGTTCTTC. Its translation: CASTGGGAQIERFF.

The chain joins TRBV12-3 or TRBV12-4 to TRBJ1-2, with a tentative D call TRBD1 (6 bases). The V gene lost 4 bases and the J gene lost 8 bases, with 20 bases spanning the gap. This CDR3 has 15 amino acids. CDR3 region: CASSSKGTTRRGYTF. CDR3 nucleotides: TGTGCCAGCAGTTCAAAGGGGACAACAAGACGGGGCTACACCTTC.

This chain uses TRBV6-6 with TRBJ2-5; the D is unclear. Trimming shortened V by 9 bases and J by 5 bases, and 19 bases separated the two germline ends. The CDR3 totals 14 residues. Germline V gene lookup returns CDR1 MNHNY and CDR2 SVGAGI (reference sequence). The CDR3 is CASMPRELGETQYF. CDR3 nucleotide sequence: TGTGCCAGTATGCCCAGAGAGTTGGGGGAGACCCAGTACTTC.

This clonotype was counted at least ten times. The gene calls are TRBV10-3 and TRBJ2-7, with D possibly TRBD2 on 6 matching bases. V gave up 4 bases and J gave up 0 bases, with 16 bases separating them. CDR3 length: 16 amino acids. Germline V gives CDR1 ENHRY, CDR2 SYGVKD. CDR3 bases: TGTGCCATCAGTGGACCACCGGGACTCAACTCCTACGAGCAGTACTTC. This sequence encodes CAISGPPGLNSYEQYF.

This clonotype was seen at least ten times. CDR3 coding DNA: TGTGCCAGCACCGGTGGGACCCATCAAGAGACCCAGTACTTC. Its protein is CASTGGTHQETQYF. The chain carries TRBV6-2 or TRBV6-3 and TRBJ2-5, with D perhaps assigned TRBD1 or TRBD2 (5 bases each). The germline CDR1 and CDR2 sequences are MNHEY and SVGEGT. The V and J ends lost 7 bases and 2 bases respectively, with 14 bases between them. The CDR3 extends over 14 amino acids.

The sample holds a few counts of this clonotype. CDR3: CASSQEWSGTSTDTQYF. The CDR3 coding sequence is TGTGCCAGCAGCCAAGAATGGTCCGGGACTAGCACAGATACGCAGTATTTT. The gene calls are TRBV3-1 and TRBJ2-3; the D gene is possibly TRBD2 (6 bases). The V end was cut by 0 bases, the J end by 0 bases, with 13 bases between. The CDR3 runs to 17 residues. Germline loops: CDR1 LGHDT, CDR2 YNNKEL (reference sequence).

The chain is built from TRBV2 and TRBJ2-3; 13 nucleotides agree with TRBD2. This CDR3 is 14 amino acids long. V shed 6 bases, J shed 9 bases, and the junction held 6 bases outside the gene matches. Per germline, CDR1 SNHLY and CDR2 FYNNEI. This chain's CDR3 is CASRTSGGPGTQYF. The CDR3 DNA reads TGTGCCAGCAGGACTAGCGGGGGGCCCGGAACGCAGTATTTT.

The sample holds a few counts of this clonotype. This chain joins TRBV30 and TRBJ2-1; possible D gene TRBD2, 6 bases. V dropped 7 bases and J dropped 5 bases, with 15 bases sitting between them. Germline CDR1 and CDR2: GTSNPN and SVGIG (reference sequence). The CDR3 totals 13 residues. CDR3 DNA: TGTGCCTACGGGACCCGGAGGGACAATGAGCAGTTCTTC. It specifies CAYGTRRDNEQFF.

The chain uses TRBV30 and TRBJ2-1; D is perhaps TRBD1 (5 bases). Per germline, CDR1 GTSNPN and CDR2 SVGIG (reference sequence). The CDR3 sequence is 12 residues long. The V end was cut by 5 bases, the J end by 4 bases, with 9 bases between. CDR3 residues: CAWAPGYNEQFF. CDR3 sequence (DNA): TGTGCCTGGGCGCCAGGGTACAATGAGCAGTTCTTC.

The chain uses TRBV29-1 and TRBJ2-1; D is perhaps TRBD1 (6 bases). Trimming took 8 bases from V and 6 from J, leaving 23 bases between them. There are 15 residues in the CDR3. Germline V CDR1 and CDR2: SQVTM, ANQGSEA. The CDR3 here is CSLAGSGTPINEQFF. The CDR3 DNA sequence: TGCAGCCTCGCCGGCTCCGGGACACCCATCAATGAGCAGTTCTTC.

This chain links TRBV7-6 with TRBJ2-3; D may be TRBD1 or TRBD2 (6 bases each). From germline, CDR1 is SGHVS and CDR2 FNYEAQ. Trimming took off 1 base at V and 1 base at J, with 12 bases between the two ends. This CDR3 region has 16 residues. CDR3: CASSLVTGARTDTQYF. The CDR3 region has the DNA TGTGCCAGCAGCTTAGTAACGGGGGCCCGCACAGATACGCAGTATTTT.

The genes are TRBV12-5 and TRBJ1-5; no clear D. V gave up 3 bases and J gave up 2 bases, with 14 bases separating them. The germline V gene encodes CDR1 LGHNT and CDR2 FRNRAP. This CDR3 spans 16 amino acids. The CDR3 here is CASGLEGFGGNQPQHF. The CDR3 DNA sequence: TGTGCTAGTGGTTTAGAAGGGTTCGGGGGCAATCAGCCCCAGCATTTT.

DNA of the CDR3: TGCGCCAGCAGCACAGGTCCCCCTATTGAGCAGTACTTC. Translated: CASSTGPPIEQYF. The V and J genes are TRBV23-1 and TRBJ2-7, with D perhaps TRBD1 (5 bases). TRBV23-1 is reported as an ORF; its role is uncertain. Trimming removed 6 bases from V and 7 bases from J, with 16 bases in between. The CDR3 consists of 13 residues.

This clonotype appeared a few times. The CDR3 region has the DNA TGTGCCAGCAGTTGGGCAGGGGGGGAAGAGACCCAGTACTTC. This gives the protein CASSWAGGEETQYF. The chain combines TRBV12-3 or TRBV12-4 with TRBJ2-5, with D perhaps TRBD1 or TRBD2 (7 bases each). The CDR3 contains 14 residues. Trimming stripped 4 bases from V and 3 bases from J, with 12 bases between.

The chain combines TRBV5-1 with TRBJ2-2; 11 bases agree with TRBD2. The CDR3 sequence is 17 residues long. The ends lost 3 bases at V and 4 bases at J; junction bases unmatched: 8. Germline V gene lookup returns CDR1 SGHRS and CDR2 YFSETQ. In DNA, the CDR3 is TGCGCCAGCAGCTGGAGTCTAGCGGGGGGAATCACCGGGGAGCTGTTTTTT. Residues: CASSWSLAGGITGELFF.

There are many counts of this clonotype. The V and J genes are TRBV29-1 and TRBJ1-5; D possibly corresponds to TRBD1 (6 bases). Trimming pared 5 bases from V and 7 bases from J, leaving 15 bases between. Germline values: CDR1 SQVTM, CDR2 ANQGSEA. The CDR3 spans 13 residues. The CDR3 protein is CSVQQGRDQPQHF. CDR3 nucleotide sequence: TGCAGCGTTCAACAGGGACGGGACCAGCCCCAGCATTTT.

As to this clonotype: The junction departs from germline at one end; a sequencing error may be responsible. The CDR3 bases are TGCAGTGCTAGCGTGTCTGGTACAGATACGCTGTATTTT. It yields the protein CSASVSGTDTLYF. The V and J genes are TRBV20-1 and TRBJ2-3, with no clear D. CDR1 is DFQATT, CDR2 SNEGSKA, per germline (reference sequence). The CDR3 runs to 13 residues.

This clonotype was detected ten times or more. The chain has TRBV6-5 and TRBJ1-1, with D maybe TRBD1 (6 bases). Trimming shortened V by 4 bases and J by 1 base, and 16 bases separated the two germline ends. Germline lookup yields CDR1 MNHEY and CDR2 SVGAGI. This CDR3 is 16 amino acids long. The CDR3, as DNA: TGTGCCAGCAGTTCTCGGGGGGGCATTCGGAACACTGAAGCTTTCTTT. This encodes CASSSRGGIRNTEAFF.